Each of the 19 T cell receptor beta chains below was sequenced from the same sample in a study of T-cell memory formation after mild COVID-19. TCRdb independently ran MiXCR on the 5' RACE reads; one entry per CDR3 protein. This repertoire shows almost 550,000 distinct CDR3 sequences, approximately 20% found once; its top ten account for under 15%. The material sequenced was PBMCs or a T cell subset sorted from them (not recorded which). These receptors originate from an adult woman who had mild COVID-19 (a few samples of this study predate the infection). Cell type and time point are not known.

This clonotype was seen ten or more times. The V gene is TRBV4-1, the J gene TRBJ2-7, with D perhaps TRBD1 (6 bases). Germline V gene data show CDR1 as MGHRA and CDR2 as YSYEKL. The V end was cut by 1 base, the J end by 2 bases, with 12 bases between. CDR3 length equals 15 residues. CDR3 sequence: CASSQGEQGPYEQYF. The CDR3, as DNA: TGCGCCAGCAGCCAAGGGGAACAGGGTCCCTACGAGCAGTACTTC.

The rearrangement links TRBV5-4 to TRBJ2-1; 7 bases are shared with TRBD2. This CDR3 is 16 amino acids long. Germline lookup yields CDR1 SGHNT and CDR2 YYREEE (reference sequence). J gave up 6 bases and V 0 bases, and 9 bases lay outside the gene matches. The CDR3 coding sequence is TGTGCCAGCAGCTTGGAAGGGACTACCCCGGGCAATGAGCAGTTCTTC. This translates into CASSLEGTTPGNEQFF.

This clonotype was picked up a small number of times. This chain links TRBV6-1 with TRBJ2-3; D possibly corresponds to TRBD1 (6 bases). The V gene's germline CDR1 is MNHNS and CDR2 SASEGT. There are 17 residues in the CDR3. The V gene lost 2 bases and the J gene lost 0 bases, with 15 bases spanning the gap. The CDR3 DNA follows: TGTGCCAGCAGTGAATTACGAGGGGGAGTAAGCACAGATACGCAGTATTTT. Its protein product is CASSELRGGVSTDTQYF.

The CDR3 spells CSVEGGGLSYNEQFF. CDR3 in DNA: TGCAGCGTTGAGGGAGGGGGCCTGTCCTACAATGAGCAGTTCTTC. This chain links TRBV29-1 with TRBJ2-1; perhaps D is TRBD1 or TRBD2 (7 bases each). Germline CDR1 and CDR2: SQVTM and ANQGSEA. The CDR3 is 15 residues long. Trimming stripped 3 bases from V and 1 base from J, with 13 bases between.

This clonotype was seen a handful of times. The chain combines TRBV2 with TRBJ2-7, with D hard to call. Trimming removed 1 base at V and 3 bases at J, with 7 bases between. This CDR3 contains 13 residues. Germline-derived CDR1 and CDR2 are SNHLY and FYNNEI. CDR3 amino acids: CASSEGGLYEQYF. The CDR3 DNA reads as TGTGCCAGCAGTGAAGGTGGCCTCTACGAGCAGTACTTC.

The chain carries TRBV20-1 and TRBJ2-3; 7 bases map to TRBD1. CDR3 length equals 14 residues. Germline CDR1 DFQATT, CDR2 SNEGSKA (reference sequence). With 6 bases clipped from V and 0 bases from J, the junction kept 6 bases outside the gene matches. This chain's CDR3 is CSALRQGSTDTQYF. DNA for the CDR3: TGCAGTGCCCTAAGACAGGGAAGCACAGATACGCAGTATTTT.

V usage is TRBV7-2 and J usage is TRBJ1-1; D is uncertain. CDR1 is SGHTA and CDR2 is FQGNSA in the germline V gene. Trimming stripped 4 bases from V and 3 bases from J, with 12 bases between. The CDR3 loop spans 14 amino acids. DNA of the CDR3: TGTGCCAGCAGCTCCCGGCCCCGTGACACTGAAGCTTTCTTT. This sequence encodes CASSSRPRDTEAFF.

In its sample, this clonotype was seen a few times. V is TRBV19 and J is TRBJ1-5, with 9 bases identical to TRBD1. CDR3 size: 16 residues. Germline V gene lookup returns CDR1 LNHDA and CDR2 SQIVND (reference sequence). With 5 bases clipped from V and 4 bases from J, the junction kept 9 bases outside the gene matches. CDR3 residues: CASSPGGTGTNQPQHF. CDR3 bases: TGTGCCAGTAGTCCGGGGGGGACAGGGACGAATCAGCCCCAGCATTTT.

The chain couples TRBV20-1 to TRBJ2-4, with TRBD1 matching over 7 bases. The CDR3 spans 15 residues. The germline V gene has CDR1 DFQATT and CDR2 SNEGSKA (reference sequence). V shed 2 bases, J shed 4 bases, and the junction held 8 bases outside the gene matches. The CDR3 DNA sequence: TGCAGTGCTAGATCAAAGGGACAGAATAAAAACATTCAGTACTTC. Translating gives CSARSKGQNKNIQYF.

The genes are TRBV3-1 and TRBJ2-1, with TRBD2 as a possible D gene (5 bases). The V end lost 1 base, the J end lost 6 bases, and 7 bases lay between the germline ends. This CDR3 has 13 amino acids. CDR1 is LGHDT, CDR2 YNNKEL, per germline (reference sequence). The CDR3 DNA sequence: TGTGCCAGCAGCCAAGGAGGGATCAATGAGCAGTTCTTC. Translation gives CASSQGGINEQFF.

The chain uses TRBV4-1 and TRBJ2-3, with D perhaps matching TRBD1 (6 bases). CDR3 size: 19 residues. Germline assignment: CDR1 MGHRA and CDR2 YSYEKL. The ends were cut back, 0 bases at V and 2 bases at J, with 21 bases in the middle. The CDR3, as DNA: TGCGCCAGCAGCCAAGAAGCCCCCCAGGGACAAGGACCCACAGATACGCAGTATTTT. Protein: CASSQEAPQGQGPTDTQYF.

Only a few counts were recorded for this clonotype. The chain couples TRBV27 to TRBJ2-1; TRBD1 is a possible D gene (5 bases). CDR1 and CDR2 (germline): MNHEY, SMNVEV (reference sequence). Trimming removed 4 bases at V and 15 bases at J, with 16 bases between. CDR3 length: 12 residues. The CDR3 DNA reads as TGTGCCAGCAGTTGGCTAGGGGATGGATTGTTCTTC. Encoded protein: CASSWLGDGLFF.

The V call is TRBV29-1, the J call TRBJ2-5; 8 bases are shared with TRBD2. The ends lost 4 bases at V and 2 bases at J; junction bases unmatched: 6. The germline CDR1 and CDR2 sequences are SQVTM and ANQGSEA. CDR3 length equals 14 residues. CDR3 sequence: CSVALLAAQETQYF. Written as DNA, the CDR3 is TGCAGCGTTGCGTTACTAGCGGCTCAAGAGACCCAGTACTTC.

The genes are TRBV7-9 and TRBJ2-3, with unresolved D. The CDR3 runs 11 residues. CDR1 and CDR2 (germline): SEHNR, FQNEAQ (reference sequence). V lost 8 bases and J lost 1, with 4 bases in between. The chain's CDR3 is CASVGTDTQYF. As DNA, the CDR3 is TGTGCCAGCGTCGGCACAGATACGCAGTATTTT.

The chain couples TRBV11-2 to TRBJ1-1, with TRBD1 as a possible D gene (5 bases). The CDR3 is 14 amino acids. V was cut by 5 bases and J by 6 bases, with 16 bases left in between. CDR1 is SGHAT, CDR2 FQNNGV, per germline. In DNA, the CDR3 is TGTGCCAGCAGCCCGGGACTTCCGAGTTCTGAAGCTTTCTTT. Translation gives CASSPGLPSSEAFF.

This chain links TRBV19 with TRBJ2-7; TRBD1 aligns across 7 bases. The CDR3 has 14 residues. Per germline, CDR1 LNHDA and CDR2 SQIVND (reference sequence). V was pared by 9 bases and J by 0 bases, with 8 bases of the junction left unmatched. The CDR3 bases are TGTGCCAGCAGACGGGACAGCAGCTCCTACGAGCAGTACTTC. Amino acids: CASRRDSSSYEQYF.

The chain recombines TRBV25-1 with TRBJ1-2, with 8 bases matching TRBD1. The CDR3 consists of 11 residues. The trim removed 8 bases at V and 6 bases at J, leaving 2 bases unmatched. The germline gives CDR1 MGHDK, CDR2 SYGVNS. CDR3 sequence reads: CASRTGNGYTF. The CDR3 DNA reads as TGTGCCAGCCGGACAGGGAATGGCTACACCTTC.

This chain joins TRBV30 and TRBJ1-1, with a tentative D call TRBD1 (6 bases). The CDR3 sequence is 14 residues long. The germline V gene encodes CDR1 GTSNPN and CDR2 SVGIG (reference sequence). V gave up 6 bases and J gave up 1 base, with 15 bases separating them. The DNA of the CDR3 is TGTGCCTGCCCCCTAGGACAGAGGAACACTGAAGCTTTCTTT. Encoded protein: CACPLGQRNTEAFF. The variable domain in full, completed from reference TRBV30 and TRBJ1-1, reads SQTIHQWPATLVQPVGSPLSLECTVEGTSNPNLYWYRQAAGRGLQLLFYSVGIGQISSEVPQNLSASRPQDRQFILSSKKLLLSDSGFYLCACPLGQRNTEAFFGQGTRLTVV.

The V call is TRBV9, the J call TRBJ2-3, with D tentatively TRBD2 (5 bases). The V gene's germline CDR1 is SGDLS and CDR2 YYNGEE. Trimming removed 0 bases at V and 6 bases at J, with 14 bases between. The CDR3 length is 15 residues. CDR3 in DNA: TGTGCCAGCAGCGTAGGGACTCAAAGTTTGGATACGCAGTATTTT. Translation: CASSVGTQSLDTQYF.